This T cell receptor beta chain emerged from a study of OX40 agonist ivuxolimab in advanced cancers. For the study at large: Patients assigned to dose escalation were diagnosed with hepatocellular carcinoma, melanoma, renal cell or head and neck cancer. Prior anti-PD-1, anti-PD-L1 or anti-CTLA-4 therapy was allowed; roughly 40% had some. Findings and caveats of the study: In the expanded peripheral T cells, antigen specificity was never determined.

Exclusion of a patient followed from autoimmune disease history or systemic immunosuppression. Details on this clone: Its antigen is unknown.

The CDR3 totals 14 residues. Germline CDR1 reads SEHNR; CDR2 reads FQNEAQ (reference sequence). Trimming shortened V by 4 bases and J by 4 bases, and 11 bases separated the two germline ends. TCRdb's table, derived via immunoSEQ multiplex PCR, lists solely in-frame clones and lacks some. In the table there are roughly 46,000 clones, 91% of which are singletons. V and J are TRBV7-9 and TRBJ1-5; D perhaps matches TRBD1 (5 bases). Sequenced material: CD4+ or CD8+ T cells sorted from blood, taken in a trial of the OX40 agonist ivuxolimab. This sequence originates from an adult with an advanced solid tumor such as melanoma, head and neck, liver or kidney cancer. CDR3 bases: TGTGCCAGCAGCTCGGCTGGGGGAAATCAGCCCCAGCATTTT. This translates into CASSSAGGNQPQHF.